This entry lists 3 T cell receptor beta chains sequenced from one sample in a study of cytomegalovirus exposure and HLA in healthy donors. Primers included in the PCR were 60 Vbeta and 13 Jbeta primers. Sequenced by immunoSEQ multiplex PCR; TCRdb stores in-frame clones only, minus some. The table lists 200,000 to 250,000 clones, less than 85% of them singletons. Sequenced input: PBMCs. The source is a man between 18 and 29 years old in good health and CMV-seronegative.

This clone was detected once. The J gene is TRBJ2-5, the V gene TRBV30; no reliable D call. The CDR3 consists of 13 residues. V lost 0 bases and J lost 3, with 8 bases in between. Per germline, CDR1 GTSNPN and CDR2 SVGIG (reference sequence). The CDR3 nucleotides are TGTGCCTGGAGTGTACAAGTAAAAGAGACCCAGTACTTC. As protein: CAWSVQVKETQYF.

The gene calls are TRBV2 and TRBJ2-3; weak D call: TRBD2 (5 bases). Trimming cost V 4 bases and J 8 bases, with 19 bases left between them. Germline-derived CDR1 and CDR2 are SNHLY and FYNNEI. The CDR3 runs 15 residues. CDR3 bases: TGTGCCAGCAGTGCAAAGGCTAGCAGCAAGGGTACGCAGTATTTT. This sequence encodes CASSAKASSKGTQYF. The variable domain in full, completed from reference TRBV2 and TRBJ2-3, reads EPEVTQTPSHQVTQMGQEVILRCVPISNHLYFYWYRQILGQKVEFLVSFYNNEISEKSEIFDDQFSVERPDGSNFTLKIRSTKLEDSAMYFCASSAKASSKGTQYFGPGTRLTVL.

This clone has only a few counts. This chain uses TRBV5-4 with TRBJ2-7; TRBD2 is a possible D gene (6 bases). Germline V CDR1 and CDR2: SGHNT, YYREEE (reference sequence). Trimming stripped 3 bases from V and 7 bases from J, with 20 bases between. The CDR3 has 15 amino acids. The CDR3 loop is CASSSTGTGGMEQYF. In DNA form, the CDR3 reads TGTGCCAGCAGCTCAACCGGGACCGGGGGAATGGAGCAGTACTTC.